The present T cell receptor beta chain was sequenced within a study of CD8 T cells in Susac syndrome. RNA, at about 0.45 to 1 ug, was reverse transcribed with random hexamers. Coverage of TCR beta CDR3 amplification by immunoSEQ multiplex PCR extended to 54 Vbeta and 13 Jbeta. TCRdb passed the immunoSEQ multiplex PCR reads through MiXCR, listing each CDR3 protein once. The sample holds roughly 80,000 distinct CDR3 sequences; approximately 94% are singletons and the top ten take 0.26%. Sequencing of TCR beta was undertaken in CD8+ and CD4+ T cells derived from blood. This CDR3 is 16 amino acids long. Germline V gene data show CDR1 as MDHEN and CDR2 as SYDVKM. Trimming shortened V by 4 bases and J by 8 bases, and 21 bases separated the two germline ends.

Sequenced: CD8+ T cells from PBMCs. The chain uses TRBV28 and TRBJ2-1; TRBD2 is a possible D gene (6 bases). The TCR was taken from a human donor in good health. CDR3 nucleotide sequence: TGTGCCAGCAGTTCCCCCTCTCGGGGGACGGTCTATGAGCAGTTCTTC. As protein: CASSSPSRGTVYEQFF.